These 17 T cell receptor beta chains originate from one sample sequenced in a study of graft-versus-host responses after intestinal transplantation (dated by TCRdb to the early 2020s). Read against the paper, the sample's time point label means: cells obtained before transplantation from donor or recipient. The antigens of these receptors remain unknown. Receptor amplification or capture employed the immunoSEQ multiplex PCR assay. The source is immuneACCESS, and TCRdb retained only in-frame sequences with V and J called. Part of the clones is not carried over; for the studies checked, unresolved V genes explain less than half of this, and the remainder is unexplained. Here the sample has about 50,000 clones; approximately 84% occur a single time. In total, the top ten clones hold 0.35% to 0.55% of the sample. The material was unstimulated CD4+ T cells sorted from spleen or lymph node cells, obtained before transplant. All receptors derive from a human donor who was the organ donor for an intestinal transplant.

As for this clone: Other DNA sequences in this sample translate to the same CDR3. J is TRBJ2-6 and V is TRBV29-1, with D possibly being TRBD1 (6 bases). CDR1 is SQVTM and CDR2 is ANQGSEA in the germline V gene. The CDR3 is made up of 17 amino acids. Deletions cut 5 bases from V and 3 bases from J, with 20 bases between. CDR3 sequence reads: CSVNHVQGRVGANVLTF. For the CDR3, the DNA is TGCAGCGTTAACCATGTACAGGGTCGGGTTGGGGCCAACGTCCTGACTTTC.

The rearrangement uses TRBV7-2 and TRBJ2-7; TRBD2 matches at 10 bases. V shed 1 base, J shed 2 bases, and the junction held 5 bases outside the gene matches. The germline V gene has CDR1 SGHTA and CDR2 FQGNSA. This CDR3 is 16 amino acids long. CDR3 protein: CASSLGLAGAPYEQYF. Written as DNA, the CDR3 is TGTGCCAGCAGCTTAGGACTAGCGGGCGCCCCCTACGAGCAGTACTTC.

The chain employs TRBV6-5 and TRBJ1-1, with TRBD1 identical over 7 bases. After removal of 5 bases from V and 0 bases from J, the junction contained 3 bases not matched to a gene. This CDR3 comprises 14 residues. The germline V gene has CDR1 MNHEY and CDR2 SVGAGI. CDR3 in amino acids: CASSNRGMNTEAFF. CDR3 in DNA: TGTGCCAGCAGTAACAGGGGCATGAACACTGAAGCTTTCTTT.

This CDR3 is CASSDRSGAGYTF. CDR3 DNA sequence: TGTGCCAGCAGCGACCGGTCAGGGGCTGGCTACACCTTC. The chain recombines TRBV7-2 with TRBJ1-2, with D maybe TRBD1 (6 bases). The CDR3 runs to 13 residues. Germline V CDR1 and CDR2: SGHTA, FQGNSA. Trimming pared 5 bases from V and 7 bases from J, leaving 14 bases between.

This clone was picked up one time. This chain connects TRBV7-9 to TRBJ2-7; D possibly corresponds to TRBD2 (5 bases). This CDR3 has 14 amino acids. CDR1 is SEHNR and CDR2 is FQNEAQ in the germline V gene (reference sequence). Trimming removed 4 bases at V and 3 bases at J, with 13 bases between. The CDR3 here is CASSSFPGLYEQYF. The CDR3 DNA sequence: TGTGCCAGCAGCTCGTTTCCAGGACTCTACGAGCAGTACTTC.

The J gene is TRBJ2-1, the V gene TRBV6-6; no clear D. Trimming stripped 1 base from V and 7 bases from J, with 17 bases between. The CDR3 length is 16 residues. From germline, CDR1 is MNHNY and CDR2 SVGAGI (reference sequence). Here the CDR3 DNA reads TGTGCCAGCAGTTACTTAGGACCCCCCTCTGGTAATGAGCAGTTCTTC. This translates into CASSYLGPPSGNEQFF.

With regard to this clone: The junction and the germline gene differ at one end; a read error may be behind it. This sequence joins TRBV6-5 and TRBJ1-2; 12 nucleotides agree with TRBD1. Germline CDR1 is MNHEY and CDR2 is SVGAGI. The CDR3 contains 15 residues. The CDR3 coding sequence is TGTGCCCGCAGTCTAGGGGGGACAGGGGGCTGGGGCTACACCTTC. Encoded protein: CARSLGGTGGWGYTF.

This sequence joins TRBV9 and TRBJ2-1; 8 nucleotides align to TRBD2. CDR1 is SGDLS, CDR2 YYNGEE, per germline. With V trimmed by 0 bases and J by 4 bases, 6 bases remained unmatched. This CDR3 contains 16 residues. The CDR3 spells CASSVAISGTYNEQFF. In nucleotides, the CDR3 is TGTGCCAGCAGCGTAGCGATTAGCGGGACATACAATGAGCAGTTCTTC.

V usage is TRBV27 and J usage is TRBJ1-2; a possible D gene is TRBD1 (6 bases). In germline, CDR1 is MNHEY, CDR2 SMNVEV (reference sequence). V was clipped by 5 bases and J by 6 bases, with 13 bases between them. The length of the CDR3 is 13 residues. The CDR3 DNA is TGTGCCAGCAGTATTACAGGGTCGGATGGCTACACCTTC. Translation: CASSITGSDGYTF.

V is TRBV25-1 and J is TRBJ1-5; TRBD1 agrees at 10 bases. CDR1 is MGHDK, CDR2 SYGVNS, per germline. The CDR3 is 14 residues long. V lost 8 bases to trimming and J lost 2 bases; unmatched junction nucleotides: 3. Here the CDR3 reads CASRGTGGNQPQHF. The CDR3 DNA follows: TGTGCCAGCCGGGGGACAGGGGGCAATCAGCCCCAGCATTTT.

The chain uses TRBV2 and TRBJ2-5; 8 bases fit TRBD2. CDR1 and CDR2 (germline): SNHLY, FYNNEI. CDR3 length: 15 residues. V dropped 7 bases and J dropped 5; count of bases not matched to a gene: 12. DNA of the CDR3: TGTGCCAGCACCCTAAACCGGGGGGGCGGGGAGACCCAGTACTTC. It encodes CASTLNRGGGETQYF.

On this clone itself: This sample includes further DNA sequences coding for the same CDR3. The rearrangement links TRBV19 to TRBJ2-7; the D is unclear. V was shortened by 1 base and J by 0 bases, with 4 bases between the two germline ends. Germline assignment: CDR1 LNHDA and CDR2 SQIVND (reference sequence). The CDR3 is 13 residues long. CDR3 sequence: CASSIGHSYEQYF. DNA for the CDR3: TGTGCCAGTAGTATAGGACACTCCTACGAGCAGTACTTC.

V and J are TRBV5-1 and TRBJ2-7; 10 bases match TRBD2. The CDR3 extends over 14 amino acids. V was clipped by 3 bases and J by 1 base; unmatched bases: 1. Germline values: CDR1 SGHRS, CDR2 YFSETQ. The DNA of the CDR3 is TGCGCCAGCAGCTCTAGCGGGAGTTCCTACGAGCAGTACTTC. Amino acids: CASSSSGSSYEQYF. Full variable domain (outside the CDR3, taken from reference TRBV5-1 and TRBJ2-7): KAGVTQTPRYLIKTRGQQVTLSCSPISGHRSVSWYQQTPGQGLQFLFEYFSETQRNKGNFPGRFSGRQFSNSRSEMNVSTLELGDSALYLCASSSSGSSYEQYFGPGTRLTVT.

The genes are TRBV10-2 and TRBJ2-2; 15 bases are shared with TRBD2. The germline CDR1 and CDR2 sequences are WSHSY and SAAADI. The CDR3 loop spans 19 amino acids. The junction had 10 bases not matched to a gene; V was cut back by 3 bases and J by 5 bases. CDR3 sequence reads: CASSDSPGLAGGGTGELFF. CDR3 DNA sequence: TGCGCCAGCAGTGATTCTCCGGGACTAGCGGGGGGCGGGACCGGGGAGCTGTTTTTT.

The chain recombines TRBV5-8 with TRBJ2-6; D gene uncertain. Germline V gives CDR1 SGHTS, CDR2 YDEGEE. The ends were cut back, 7 bases at V and 5 bases at J, with 25 bases in the middle. The CDR3 has 18 residues. The chain's CDR3 is CASAPIHPHQSRANVLTF. The CDR3 coding sequence is TGTGCCAGCGCCCCGATTCATCCACACCAAAGTCGGGCCAACGTCCTGACTTTC. Variable domain in full (rest from reference TRBV5-8 and TRBJ2-6): EAGVTQSPTHLIKTRGQQATLRCSPISGHTSVYWYQQALGLGLQFLLWYDEGEERNRGNFPPRFSGRQFPNYSSELNVNALELEDSALYLCASAPIHPHQSRANVLTFGAGSRLTVL.

V is TRBV30 and J is TRBJ2-7, with 10 bases that match TRBD1. The CDR3 sequence is 15 residues long. Germline V gene sequence: CDR1 GTSNPN, CDR2 SVGIG (reference sequence). V lost 5 bases and J lost 7; bases outside the gene matches: 14. For the CDR3, the DNA is TGTGCCTGGGGTAGACAGGGGGCCTTTCCAACAGAGCAGTACTTC. This encodes CAWGRQGAFPTEQYF.

The V gene is TRBV2, the J gene TRBJ1-2; 7 bases align to TRBD1. From germline, CDR1 is SNHLY and CDR2 FYNNEI. This CDR3 spans 12 amino acids. The CDR3 region has the DNA TGTGCACAGGGGACAACTAACTATGGCTACACCTTC. Its translation: CAQGTTNYGYTF.